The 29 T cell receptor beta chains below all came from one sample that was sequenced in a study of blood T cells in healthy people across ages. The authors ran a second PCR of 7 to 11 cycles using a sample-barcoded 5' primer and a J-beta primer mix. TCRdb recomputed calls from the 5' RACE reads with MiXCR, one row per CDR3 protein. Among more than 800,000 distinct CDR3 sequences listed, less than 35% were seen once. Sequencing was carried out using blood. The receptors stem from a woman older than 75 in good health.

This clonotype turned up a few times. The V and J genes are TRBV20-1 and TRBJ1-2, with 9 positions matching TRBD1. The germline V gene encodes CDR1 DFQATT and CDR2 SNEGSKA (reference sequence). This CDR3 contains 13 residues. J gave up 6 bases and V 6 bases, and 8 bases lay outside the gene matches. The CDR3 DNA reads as TGCAGTGCCAGGGGACAGGGCTCTAATGGCTACACCTTC. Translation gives CSARGQGSNGYTF.

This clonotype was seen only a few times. This CDR3 reads CASSLTISEAFF. The CDR3 DNA reads TGTGCCAGCAGTTTGACTATTTCTGAAGCTTTCTTT. This sequence joins TRBV12-3 or TRBV12-4 and TRBJ1-1; D unclear. V was cut by 3 bases and J by 6 bases, with 8 bases left in between. The CDR3 sequence is 12 residues long.

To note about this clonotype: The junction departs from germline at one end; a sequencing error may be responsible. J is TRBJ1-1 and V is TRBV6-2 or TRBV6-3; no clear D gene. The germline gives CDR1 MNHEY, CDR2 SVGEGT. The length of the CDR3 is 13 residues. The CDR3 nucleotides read TGTGCCAACAGTGCACAAGTGAACACTGAAGCTTTCTTT. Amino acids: CANSAQVNTEAFF.

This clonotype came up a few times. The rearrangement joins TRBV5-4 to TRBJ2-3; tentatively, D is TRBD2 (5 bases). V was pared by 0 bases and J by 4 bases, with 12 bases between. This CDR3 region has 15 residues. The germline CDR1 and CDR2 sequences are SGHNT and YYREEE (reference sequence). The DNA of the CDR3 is TGTGCCAGCAGCTTGGGAGGGTCTAGGGCAGATACGCAGTATTTT. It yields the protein CASSLGGSRADTQYF.

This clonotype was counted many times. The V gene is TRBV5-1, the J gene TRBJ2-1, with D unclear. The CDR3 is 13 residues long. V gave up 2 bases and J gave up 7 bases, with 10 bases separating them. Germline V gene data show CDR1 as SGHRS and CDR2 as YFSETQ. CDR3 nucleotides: TGCGCCAGCAGCTTAGATGGGTGGAATGAGCAGTTCTTC. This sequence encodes CASSLDGWNEQFF.

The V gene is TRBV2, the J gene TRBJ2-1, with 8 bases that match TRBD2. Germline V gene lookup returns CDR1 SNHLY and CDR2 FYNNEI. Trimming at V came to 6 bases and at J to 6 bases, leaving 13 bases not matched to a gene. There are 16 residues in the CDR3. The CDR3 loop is CASRARGGPSFNEQFF. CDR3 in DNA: TGTGCCAGCAGAGCCCGCGGGGGGCCTAGTTTCAATGAGCAGTTCTTC.

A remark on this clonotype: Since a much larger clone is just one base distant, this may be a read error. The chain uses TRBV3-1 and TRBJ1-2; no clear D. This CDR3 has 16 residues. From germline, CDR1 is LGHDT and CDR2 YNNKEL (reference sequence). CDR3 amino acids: CASSPISTGPNHGYTF. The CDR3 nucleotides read TGTGCCAGCAGCCCAATCTCGACGGGCCCTAACCATGGCTACACCTTC. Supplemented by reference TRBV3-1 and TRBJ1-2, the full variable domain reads DTAVSQTPKYLVTQMGNDKSIKCEQNLGHDTMYWYKQDSKKFLKIMFSYNNKELIINETVPNRFSPKSPDKAHLNLHINSLELGDSAVYFCASSPISTGPNHGYTFGSGTRLTVV.

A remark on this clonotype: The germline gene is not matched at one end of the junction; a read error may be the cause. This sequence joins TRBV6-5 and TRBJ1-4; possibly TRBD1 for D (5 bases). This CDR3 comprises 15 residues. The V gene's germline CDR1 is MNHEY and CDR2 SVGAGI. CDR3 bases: TGTGCCGGCAGTGGTCTAGGGGCAGCTAATGAAAAACTGTTTTTT. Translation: CAGSGLGAANEKLFF.

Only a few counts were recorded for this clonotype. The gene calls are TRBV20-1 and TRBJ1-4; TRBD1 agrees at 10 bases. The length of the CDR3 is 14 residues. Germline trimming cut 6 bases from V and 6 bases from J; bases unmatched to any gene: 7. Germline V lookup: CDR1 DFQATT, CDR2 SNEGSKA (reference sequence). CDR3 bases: TGCAGTGCAACCCCCGGGACAGGGGATGAAAAACTGTTTTTT. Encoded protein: CSATPGTGDEKLFF.

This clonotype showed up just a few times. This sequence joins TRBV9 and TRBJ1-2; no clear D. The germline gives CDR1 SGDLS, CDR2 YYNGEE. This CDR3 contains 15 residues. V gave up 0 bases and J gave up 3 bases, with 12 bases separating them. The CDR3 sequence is CASSVGLSAYYGYTF. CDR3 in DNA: TGTGCCAGCAGCGTAGGCTTGTCAGCTTACTATGGCTACACCTTC.

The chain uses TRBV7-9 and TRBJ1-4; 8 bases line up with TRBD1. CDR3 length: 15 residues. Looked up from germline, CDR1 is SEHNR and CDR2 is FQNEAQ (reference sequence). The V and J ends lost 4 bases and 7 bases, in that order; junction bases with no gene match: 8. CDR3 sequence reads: CASSSRTGFAEKLFF. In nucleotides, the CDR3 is TGTGCCAGCAGCTCCCGGACAGGGTTTGCTGAAAAACTGTTTTTT.

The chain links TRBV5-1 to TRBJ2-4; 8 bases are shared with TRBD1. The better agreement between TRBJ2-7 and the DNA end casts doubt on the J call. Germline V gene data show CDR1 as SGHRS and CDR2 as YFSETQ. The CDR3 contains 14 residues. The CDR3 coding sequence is TGCGCCAGCAAAACCGGCACAGGGGGCTACGAGCAGTACTTC. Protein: CASKTGTGGYEQYF.

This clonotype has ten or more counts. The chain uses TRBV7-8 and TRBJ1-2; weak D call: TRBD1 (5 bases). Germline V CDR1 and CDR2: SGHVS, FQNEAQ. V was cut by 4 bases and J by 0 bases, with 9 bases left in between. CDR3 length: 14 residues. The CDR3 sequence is CASSWGRTNYGYTF. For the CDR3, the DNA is TGTGCCAGCAGCTGGGGACGGACTAACTATGGCTACACCTTC.

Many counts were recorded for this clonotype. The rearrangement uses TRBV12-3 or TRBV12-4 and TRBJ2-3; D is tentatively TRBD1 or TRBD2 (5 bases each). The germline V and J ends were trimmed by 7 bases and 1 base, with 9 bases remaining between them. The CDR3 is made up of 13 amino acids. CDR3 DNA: TGTGCCAGCAAGGGACCTCGCACAGATACGCAGTATTTT. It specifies CASKGPRTDTQYF.

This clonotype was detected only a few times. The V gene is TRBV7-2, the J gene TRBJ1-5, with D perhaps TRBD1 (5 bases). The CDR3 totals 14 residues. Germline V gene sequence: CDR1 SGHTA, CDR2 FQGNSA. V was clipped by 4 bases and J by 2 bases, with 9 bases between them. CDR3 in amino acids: CASSSREGNQPQHF. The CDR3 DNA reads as TGTGCCAGCAGCTCCAGGGAAGGCAATCAGCCCCAGCATTTT. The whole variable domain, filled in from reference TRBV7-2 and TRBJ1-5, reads GAGVSQSPSNKVTEKGKDVELRCDPISGHTALYWYRQSLGQGLEFLIYFQGNSAPDKSGLPSDRFSAERTGGSVSTLTIQRTQQEDSAVYLCASSSREGNQPQHFGDGTRLSIL.

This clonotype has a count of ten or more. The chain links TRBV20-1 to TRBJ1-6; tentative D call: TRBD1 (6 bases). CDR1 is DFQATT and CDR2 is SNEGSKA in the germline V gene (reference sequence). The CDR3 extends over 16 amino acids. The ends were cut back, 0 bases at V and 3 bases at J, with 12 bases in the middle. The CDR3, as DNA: TGCAGTGCTAGAGAAAGGGGGGGGGTCTATAATTCACCCCTCCACTTT. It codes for CSARERGGVYNSPLHF.

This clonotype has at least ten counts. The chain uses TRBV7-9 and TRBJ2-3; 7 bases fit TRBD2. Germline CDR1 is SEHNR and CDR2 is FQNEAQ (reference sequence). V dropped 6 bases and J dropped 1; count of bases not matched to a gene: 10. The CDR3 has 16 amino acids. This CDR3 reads CASRTGTNYGTDTQYF. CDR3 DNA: TGTGCCAGCAGGACCGGGACTAATTATGGCACAGATACGCAGTATTTT.

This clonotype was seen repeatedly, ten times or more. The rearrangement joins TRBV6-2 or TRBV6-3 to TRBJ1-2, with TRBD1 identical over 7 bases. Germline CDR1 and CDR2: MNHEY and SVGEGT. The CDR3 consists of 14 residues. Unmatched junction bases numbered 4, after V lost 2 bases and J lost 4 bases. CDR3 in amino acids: CASSYPGQPYGYTF. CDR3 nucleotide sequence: TGTGCCAGCAGTTACCCGGGACAGCCCTATGGCTACACCTTC.

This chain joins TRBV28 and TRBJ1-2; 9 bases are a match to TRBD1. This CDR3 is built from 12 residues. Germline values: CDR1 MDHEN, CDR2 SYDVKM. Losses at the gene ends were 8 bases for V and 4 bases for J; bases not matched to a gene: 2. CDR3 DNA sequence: TGTGCCAGCCTGGGACAGGGCTATGGCTACACCTTC. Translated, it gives CASLGQGYGYTF.

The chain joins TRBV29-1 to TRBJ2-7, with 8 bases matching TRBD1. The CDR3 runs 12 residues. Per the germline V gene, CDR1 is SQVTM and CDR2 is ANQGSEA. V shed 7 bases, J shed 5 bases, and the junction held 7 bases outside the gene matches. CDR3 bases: TGCAGCGGCTTGCCAGGGGGCCACGAGCAGTACTTC. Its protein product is CSGLPGGHEQYF.

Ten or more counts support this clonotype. For the CDR3, the DNA is TGCGCCAGCAGCCAAGATTCGGCGGGGAACACCGGGGAGCTGTTTTTT. Protein: CASSQDSAGNTGELFF. The chain links TRBV4-3 to TRBJ2-2, with D tentatively TRBD2 (5 bases). V lost 0 bases and J 1 base, leaving 9 bases between the germline ends. CDR3 length equals 16 residues. Per the germline V gene, CDR1 is LGHNA and CDR2 is YSLEER.

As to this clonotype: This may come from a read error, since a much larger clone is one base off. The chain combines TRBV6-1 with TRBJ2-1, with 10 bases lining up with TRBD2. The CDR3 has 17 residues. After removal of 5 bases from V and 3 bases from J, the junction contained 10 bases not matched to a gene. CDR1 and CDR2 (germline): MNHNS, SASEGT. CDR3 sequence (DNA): TGTGCCAGCAGTATGAGCCCACTAGCGGGGTACTACAATGAGCAGTTCTTC. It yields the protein CASSMSPLAGYYNEQFF.

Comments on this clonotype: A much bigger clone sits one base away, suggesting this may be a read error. The DNA of the CDR3 is TGTACCAGCAGTTTCGTTGTCAGGGCGGATGGCTACACCTTC. Its translation is CTSSFVVRADGYTF. This sequence joins TRBV12-3 or TRBV12-4 and TRBJ1-2; possibly TRBD1 for D (5 bases). This CDR3 comprises 14 residues.

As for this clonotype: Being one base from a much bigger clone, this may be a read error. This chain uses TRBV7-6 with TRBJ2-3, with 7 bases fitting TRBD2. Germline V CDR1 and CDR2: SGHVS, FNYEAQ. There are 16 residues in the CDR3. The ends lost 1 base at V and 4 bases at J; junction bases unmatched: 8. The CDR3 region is CASSLGTGGYADTQYF. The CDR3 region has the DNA TGTGCCAGCAGCTTAGGGACCGGGGGGTACGCAGATACGCAGTATTTT. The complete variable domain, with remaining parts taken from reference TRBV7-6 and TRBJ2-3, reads GAGVSQSPRYKVTKRGQDVALRCDPISGHVSLYWYRQALGQGPEFLTYFNYEAQQDKSGLPNDRFSAERPEGSISTLTIQRTEQRDSAMYRCASSLGTGGYADTQYFGPGTRLTVL.

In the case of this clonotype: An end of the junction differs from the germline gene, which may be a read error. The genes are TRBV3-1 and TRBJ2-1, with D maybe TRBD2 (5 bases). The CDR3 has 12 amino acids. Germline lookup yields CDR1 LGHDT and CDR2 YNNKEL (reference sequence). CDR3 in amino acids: CASSPPLGLEVF. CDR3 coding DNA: TGTGCCAGCAGCCCTCCCTTGGGCTTGGAGGTCTTC.

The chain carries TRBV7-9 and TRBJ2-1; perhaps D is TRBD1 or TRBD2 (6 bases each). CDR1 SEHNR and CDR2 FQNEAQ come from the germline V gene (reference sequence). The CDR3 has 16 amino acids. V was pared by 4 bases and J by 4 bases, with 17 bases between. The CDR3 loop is CASSSRDTRTYNEQFF. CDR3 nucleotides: TGTGCCAGCAGCTCGCGGGACACCCGAACTTACAATGAGCAGTTCTTC.

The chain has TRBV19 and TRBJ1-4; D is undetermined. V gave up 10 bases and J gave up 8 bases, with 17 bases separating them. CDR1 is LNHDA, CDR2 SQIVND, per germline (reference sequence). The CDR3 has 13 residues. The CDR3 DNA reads TGTGCCACCCACGGGTTCGCGGCAGAAAAACTGTTTTTT. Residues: CATHGFAAEKLFF.

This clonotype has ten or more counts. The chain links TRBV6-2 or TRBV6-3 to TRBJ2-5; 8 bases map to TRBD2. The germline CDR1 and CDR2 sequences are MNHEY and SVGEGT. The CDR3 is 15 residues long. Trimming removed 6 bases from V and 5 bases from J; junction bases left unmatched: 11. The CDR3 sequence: CASSRGLVRVETQYF. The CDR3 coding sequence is TGTGCCAGCAGCCGGGGACTAGTGAGGGTGGAGACCCAGTACTTC.

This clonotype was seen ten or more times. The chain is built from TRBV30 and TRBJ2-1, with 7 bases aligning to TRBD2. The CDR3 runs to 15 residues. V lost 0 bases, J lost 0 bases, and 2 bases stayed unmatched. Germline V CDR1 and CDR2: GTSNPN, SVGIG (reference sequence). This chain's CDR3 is CAWSVRGVSYNEQFF. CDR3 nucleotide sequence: TGTGCCTGGAGTGTCCGGGGGGTCTCCTACAATGAGCAGTTCTTC.